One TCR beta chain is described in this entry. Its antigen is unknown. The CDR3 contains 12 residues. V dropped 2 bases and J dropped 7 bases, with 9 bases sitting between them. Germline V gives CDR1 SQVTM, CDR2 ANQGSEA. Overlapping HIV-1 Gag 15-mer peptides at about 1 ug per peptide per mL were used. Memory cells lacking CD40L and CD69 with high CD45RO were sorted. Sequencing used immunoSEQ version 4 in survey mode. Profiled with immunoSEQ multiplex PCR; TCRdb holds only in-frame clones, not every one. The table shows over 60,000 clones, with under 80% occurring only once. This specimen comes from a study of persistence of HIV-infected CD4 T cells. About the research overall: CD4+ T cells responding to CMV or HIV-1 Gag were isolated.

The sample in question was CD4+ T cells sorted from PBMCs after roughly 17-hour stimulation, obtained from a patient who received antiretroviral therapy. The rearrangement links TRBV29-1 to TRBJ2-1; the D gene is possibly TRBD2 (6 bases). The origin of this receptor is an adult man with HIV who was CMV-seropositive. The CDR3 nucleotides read TGCAGCGTTGAACCGGGGAGGAATGAGCAGTTCTTC. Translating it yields CSVEPGRNEQFF.